These 24 T cell receptor beta chains came from one sample sequenced in a study of blood T cell repertoires in COVID-19. Sequenced by immunoSEQ multiplex PCR; TCRdb stores in-frame clones only, minus some. The data show about 370,000 clones, approximately 91% seen once. The sequencing sample was made of PBMCs or T cells enriched from blood (not recorded which). The source of these receptors is a woman aged 40-49 years who had been exposed to COVID-19.

The CDR3 DNA reads TGTGCCAGCAGCTTAATCAGGGGAAACGAGCAGTACTTC. It encodes CASSLIRGNEQYF. The chain recombines TRBV7-3 with TRBJ2-7; TRBD1 might be the D (6 bases). CDR3 length: 13 residues. V shed 1 base and J shed 5 bases, with 9 bases lying between them. Germline CDR1 SGHTA, CDR2 FQGTGA.

This chain connects TRBV6-2 or TRBV6-3 to TRBJ2-7; 8 nucleotides line up with TRBD2. This CDR3 is built from 15 residues. Trimming cost V 4 bases and J 3 bases; bases outside gene matches: 8. CDR1 MNHEY and CDR2 SVGEGT come from the germline V gene. The CDR3 here is CASSSHSGALYEQYF. CDR3 sequence (DNA): TGTGCCAGCAGTTCGCATAGCGGGGCGCTCTACGAGCAGTACTTC.

The chain recombines TRBV27 with TRBJ2-1; D is perhaps TRBD2 (5 bases). Trimming left V 2 bases short and J 2 bases short, with 10 bases between. CDR3 length equals 15 residues. CDR1 is MNHEY and CDR2 is SMNVEV in the germline V gene (reference sequence). CDR3: CASSLGLATYNEQFF. CDR3 sequence (DNA): TGTGCCAGCAGTTTAGGCCTAGCTACCTACAATGAGCAGTTCTTC.

The gene calls are TRBV19 and TRBJ1-2; tentative D call: TRBD1 (5 bases). Between the trimmed V and J ends, which lost 10 bases and 0 bases, there was a span of 21 bases. Germline CDR1 and CDR2: LNHDA and SQIVND (reference sequence). This CDR3 spans 16 amino acids. The CDR3 sequence: CATLPTWAGTNYGYTF. The CDR3 region has the DNA TGTGCCACACTACCTACCTGGGCAGGGACTAACTATGGCTACACCTTC.

The rearrangement joins TRBV30 to TRBJ1-6; a weak D match, TRBD1 (5 bases). V shed 3 bases and J shed 4 bases, with 7 bases lying between them. Germline CDR1 GTSNPN, CDR2 SVGIG (reference sequence). This CDR3 spans 13 amino acids. The CDR3 nucleotides are TGTGCCTGGAGGGGGACTTATAATTCACCCCTCCACTTT. Residues: CAWRGTYNSPLHF.

J is TRBJ1-3 and V is TRBV2; maybe TRBD1 (5 bases). The germline gives CDR1 SNHLY, CDR2 FYNNEI. V lost 2 bases to trimming and J lost 7 bases, with 9 bases between them. The length of the CDR3 is 13 residues. The DNA for the CDR3 is TGTGCCAGCAGTGAATCCAGGGCCAACACCATATATTTT. As protein: CASSESRANTIYF. The full variable domain, in which reference TRBV2 and TRBJ1-3 provide the parts outside the CDR3, is EPEVTQTPSHQVTQMGQEVILRCVPISNHLYFYWYRQILGQKVEFLVSFYNNEISEKSEIFDDQFSVERPDGSNFTLKIRSTKLEDSAMYFCASSESRANTIYFGEGSWLTVV.

The genes are TRBV29-1 and TRBJ2-2; 7 nucleotides match TRBD1. The CDR3 is 18 amino acids. J gave up 5 bases and V 4 bases, and 19 bases lay outside the gene matches. Germline values: CDR1 SQVTM, CDR2 ANQGSEA. The CDR3 DNA is TGCAGCGTTGTAGAACAGGGGTATAATTTTGTGAATACCGGGGAGCTGTTTTTT. This encodes CSVVEQGYNFVNTGELFF.

The chain uses TRBV5-5 and TRBJ1-4, with TRBD1 matching 11 bases. Germline-derived CDR1 and CDR2 are SGHKS and YYEKEE (reference sequence). The length of the CDR3 is 14 residues. Losses at the gene ends were 4 bases for V and 7 bases for J; bases not matched to a gene: 3. CDR3 sequence reads: CASSRTGGGEKLFF. The CDR3 nucleotides read TGTGCCAGCAGCAGGACAGGGGGCGGTGAAAAACTGTTTTTT. Filled out from reference TRBV5-5 and TRBJ1-4, the complete variable domain reads DAGVTQSPTHLIKTRGQQVTLRCSPISGHKSVSWYQQVLGQGPQFIFQYYEKEERGRGNFPDRFSARQFPNYSSELNVNALLLGDSALYLCASSRTGGGEKLFFGSGTQLSVL.

The chain employs TRBV30 and TRBJ2-7; D is unclear. With 7 bases removed from V and 2 bases from J, the gap between germline ends came to 15 bases. The germline CDR1 and CDR2 sequences are GTSNPN and SVGIG (reference sequence). This CDR3 contains 13 residues. CDR3 nucleotides: TGTGCCTACGCCTGGAGACGGACCTACGAGCAGTACTTC. This codes for CAYAWRRTYEQYF.

J is TRBJ1-6 and V is TRBV19, with D possibly being TRBD1 (5 bases). The V end lost 5 bases, the J end lost 10 bases, and 15 bases lay between the germline ends. The CDR3 loop spans 14 amino acids. Germline V gives CDR1 LNHDA, CDR2 SQIVND (reference sequence). This CDR3 is CASSERDYSSPLHF. For the CDR3, the DNA is TGTGCCAGTAGTGAGCGGGACTATAGCTCACCCCTCCACTTT. The full variable domain, rest sourced from reference TRBV19 and TRBJ1-6, is DGGITQSPKYLFRKEGQNVTLSCEQNLNHDAMYWYRQDPGQGLRLIYYSQIVNDFQKGDIAEGYSVSREKKESFPLTVTSAQKNPTAFYLCASSERDYSSPLHFGNGTRLTVT.

The chain joins TRBV19 to TRBJ1-1; 7 nucleotides match TRBD1. Losses at the gene ends were 3 bases for V and 7 bases for J; bases not matched to a gene: 8. Germline assignment: CDR1 LNHDA and CDR2 SQIVND (reference sequence). This CDR3 is built from 14 residues. The CDR3 region is CASSIRDSGYEAFF. The CDR3 DNA sequence: TGTGCCAGTAGTATCCGGGACAGCGGATATGAAGCTTTCTTT.

The gene calls are TRBV7-9 and TRBJ2-7; 11 nucleotides align to TRBD1. The junction had 0 bases not matched to a gene; V was cut back by 5 bases and J by 3 bases. CDR1 is SEHNR and CDR2 is FQNEAQ in the germline V gene (reference sequence). The CDR3 sequence is 13 residues long. The CDR3 DNA reads TGTGCCAGCAGCGGGACAGGGGGCTACGAGCAGTACTTC. Residues: CASSGTGGYEQYF.

The J gene is TRBJ1-1, the V gene TRBV9; D not resolved. The V end lost 0 bases, the J end lost 1 base, and 7 bases lay between the germline ends. The germline V gene has CDR1 SGDLS and CDR2 YYNGEE. The CDR3 length is 14 residues. The CDR3 sequence: CASSVAPGNTEAFF. Here the CDR3 DNA reads TGTGCCAGCAGCGTAGCTCCAGGGAACACTGAAGCTTTCTTT. Full variable domain (missing parts from reference TRBV9 and TRBJ1-1): DSGVTQTPKHLITATGQRVTLRCSPRSGDLSVYWYQQSLDQGLQFLIQYYNGEERAKGNILERFSAQQFPDLHSELNLSSLELGDSALYFCASSVAPGNTEAFFGQGTRLTVV.

The count of this clone is one. The CDR3 nucleotides are TGTGCCAGCTCACCACCCAGGGACACGGACGAGCAGTACTTC. Translating it yields CASSPPRDTDEQYF. This chain joins TRBV18 and TRBJ2-7; possible D gene TRBD1, 6 bases. CDR1 and CDR2 from the germline V gene are KGHSH and LQKENI. The CDR3 spans 14 residues. Trimming took off 0 bases at V and 5 bases at J, with 11 bases between the two ends.

The chain couples TRBV4-3 to TRBJ2-7, with 9 bases fitting TRBD2. V was clipped by 0 bases and J by 2 bases; unmatched bases: 8. Germline V gene sequence: CDR1 LGHNA, CDR2 YSLEER. The CDR3 is 17 amino acids. CDR3 nucleotide sequence: TGCGCCAGCAGCCAAGACTCAGGACTAGCGTTTCCCTACGAGCAGTACTTC. Residues: CASSQDSGLAFPYEQYF.

The rearrangement links TRBV12-5 to TRBJ1-6; TRBD1 matches at 11 bases. V was clipped by 3 bases and J by 2 bases; unmatched bases: 3. Looked up from germline, CDR1 is LGHNT and CDR2 is FRNRAP. The CDR3 extends over 17 amino acids. The CDR3 spells CASGLGQGATYNSPLHF. DNA of the CDR3: TGTGCTAGTGGTTTAGGACAGGGGGCAACCTATAATTCACCCCTCCACTTT.

V is TRBV7-6 and J is TRBJ1-1; 9 nucleotides line up with TRBD1. This CDR3 spans 18 amino acids. J lost 0 bases, V lost 1 base, and 9 bases had no gene match. The germline CDR1 and CDR2 sequences are SGHVS and FNYEAQ. DNA for the CDR3: TGTGCCAGCAGCTTAGAGTGGACAGGGGCCTCCCTGAACACTGAAGCTTTCTTT. Its translation: CASSLEWTGASLNTEAFF.

The chain joins TRBV15 to TRBJ2-2; unclear D gene. CDR3 length: 16 amino acids. Germline V lookup: CDR1 LNHNV, CDR2 YYDKDF (reference sequence). Trimming cost V 3 bases and J 8 bases, with 19 bases left between them. The CDR3 DNA reads TGTGCCACCAGCAGCCCCGATAGAACCCCGGGTGGGGAGCTGTTTTTT. It translates to CATSSPDRTPGGELFF. Looking up the rest from reference TRBV15 and TRBJ2-2 gives the full variable domain: DAMVIQNPRYQVTQFGKPVTLSCSQTLNHNVMYWYQQKSSQAPKLLFHYYDKDFNNEADTPDNFQSRRPNTSFCFLDIRSPGLGDTAMYLCATSSPDRTPGGELFFGEGSRLTVL.

The rearrangement links TRBV5-6 to TRBJ1-2, with TRBD1 matching 9 bases. Germline V gene sequence: CDR1 SGHDT, CDR2 YYEEEE. CDR3 length: 14 amino acids. V was pared by 2 bases and J by 8 bases, with 7 bases of the junction left unmatched. Written as DNA, the CDR3 is TGTGCCAGCAGCTTAACTGGGACAGGGCCCGGCTACACCTTC. Translation: CASSLTGTGPGYTF.

The rearrangement joins TRBV6-2 or TRBV6-3 to TRBJ1-1; no definite D call. The germline V gene has CDR1 MNHEY and CDR2 SVGEGT. The CDR3 length is 15 residues. V was cut by 2 bases and J by 5 bases, with 15 bases left in between. The CDR3 DNA reads TGTGCCAGCAGTTACATAGCATCCCTCGGGACTGAAGCTTTCTTT. This gives the protein CASSYIASLGTEAFF.

V is TRBV5-5 and J is TRBJ1-6, with D hard to call. The CDR3 loop spans 17 amino acids. V was clipped by 4 bases and J by 0 bases, with 14 bases between them. Germline assignment: CDR1 SGHKS and CDR2 YYEKEE (reference sequence). CDR3 in amino acids: CASSPGPESSYNSPLHF. The CDR3 nucleotides are TGTGCCAGCAGCCCCGGTCCGGAGAGCTCCTATAATTCACCCCTCCACTTT.

The J gene is TRBJ2-1, the V gene TRBV6-8; possibly TRBD2 for D (6 bases). Germline CDR1 and CDR2: MNHGY and SAAAGT. This CDR3 has 15 amino acids. Trimming removed 11 bases from V and 0 bases from J, with 17 bases in between. CDR3 loop: CAPLEGGNSYNEQFF. The CDR3 region has the DNA TGTGCCCCACTGGAGGGCGGGAACTCCTACAATGAGCAGTTCTTC.

This chain joins TRBV9 and TRBJ2-2; the match to TRBD2 covers 11 bases. J gave up 6 bases and V 4 bases, and 5 bases lay outside the gene matches. There are 15 residues in the CDR3. CDR1 SGDLS and CDR2 YYNGEE come from the germline V gene. The CDR3 sequence: CASSSRLAGPGELFF. The CDR3 nucleotides are TGTGCCAGCAGCTCGAGACTAGCGGGACCCGGGGAGCTGTTTTTT. Full variable domain (outside the CDR3, taken from reference TRBV9 and TRBJ2-2): DSGVTQTPKHLITATGQRVTLRCSPRSGDLSVYWYQQSLDQGLQFLIQYYNGEERAKGNILERFSAQQFPDLHSELNLSSLELGDSALYFCASSSRLAGPGELFFGEGSRLTVL.

The genes are TRBV13 and TRBJ1-6; D gene unclear. Trimming left V 6 bases short and J 14 bases short, with 20 bases between. CDR3 length: 14 amino acids. Germline V CDR1 and CDR2: PRHDT, FYEKMQ (reference sequence). The CDR3 nucleotides read TGTGCCAGCAGGTCCGGAGGACTTCAGAGGTCCCTCCACTTT. Its protein product is CASRSGGLQRSLHF.